This T cell receptor (beta chain) derives from a study of blood T cells in healthy people across ages. Whole-study findings and limits: Lack of knowledge of donor CMV status possibly confounded expanded clonotype changes. Strong correlation was found linking TCR beta diversity to naive T cell percentage.

This clonotype has a handful of counts. Its antigen remains unknown. The germline V gene has CDR1 SGHTA and CDR2 FQGNSA. The CDR3 runs 13 residues. Trimming shortened V by 3 bases and J by 3 bases, and 6 bases separated the two germline ends. A sample-barcoded 5' primer and a J-beta primer mix were used in a second PCR of roughly 6 to 11 cycles. From the 5' RACE reads, TCRdb called clonotypes with MiXCR, one entry per CDR3 protein. The sample lists 250,000 to 300,000 distinct CDR3 sequences, roughly 29% occurring once. Every sample gave at least 6 micrograms of total RNA when it was extracted. This TCR derives from a woman in her 70s in good health. The sample comprised blood. The chain is built from TRBV7-2 and TRBJ2-1; unclear D gene. The CDR3 is CASSLENYNEQFF. The CDR3 nucleotides read TGTGCCAGCAGCTTGGAGAACTACAATGAGCAGTTCTTC.